Listed here are 30 T cell receptor beta chains from one sample, sequenced in a study of T cell responses to AZD1222 COVID-19 vaccine. Generated by immunoSEQ multiplex PCR, the TCRdb table keeps only in-frame clones and is missing some. Of 100,000 or so clones in the sample, just over 90% were seen once. Specimen: peripheral blood, collected on day 0 of AZD1222 vaccination. These receptors were taken from an adult in good health.

This rearrangement joins TRBV12-3 or TRBV12-4 to TRBJ2-3; 8 positions match TRBD2. The CDR3 loop spans 13 amino acids. The V gene end was trimmed by 8 bases and the J gene end by 5 bases; junction bases not matched to a gene: 6. This chain's CDR3 is CASVGLVGDTQYF. CDR3 DNA: TGTGCCAGCGTGGGACTAGTGGGAGATACGCAGTATTTT.

The count of this clone is one. The chain links TRBV5-4 to TRBJ2-2; 7 bases align to TRBD2. From germline, CDR1 is SGHNT and CDR2 YYREEE (reference sequence). The J segment lost 6 bases and the V segment lost 2 bases, leaving 7 bases of the junction unmatched. The CDR3 has 15 amino acids. CDR3 sequence (DNA): TGTGCCAGCAGCTTTAACGGGGGGTTGTCCGGGGAGCTGTTTTTT. Its protein is CASSFNGGLSGELFF.

The V gene is TRBV29-1, the J gene TRBJ1-2; D may be TRBD1 (5 bases). The germline V gene has CDR1 SQVTM and CDR2 ANQGSEA. Trimming took 6 bases from V and 7 from J, leaving 12 bases between them. CDR3 size: 11 residues. The CDR3 is CSVMGGGGYTF. CDR3 coding DNA: TGCAGCGTAATGGGCGGGGGTGGCTACACCTTC.

This clone was seen more than once but under ten times. This chain links TRBV6-5 with TRBJ1-2; 10 bases map to TRBD1. The trim removed 4 bases at V and 5 bases at J, leaving 7 bases unmatched. CDR1 MNHEY and CDR2 SVGAGI come from the germline V gene. There are 15 residues in the CDR3. CDR3 sequence (DNA): TGTGCCAGCAGTTTTACCGGGACAGGGGTATATGGCTACACCTTC. Its translation: CASSFTGTGVYGYTF.

V gene TRBV3-1 (or the pseudogene TRBV3-2) combines with J gene TRBJ1-6, with D unresolved. The germline V gene encodes CDR1 LGHDT and CDR2 YNNKEL (reference sequence). V lost 0 bases, J lost 6 bases, and 15 bases lay in between. The CDR3 consists of 17 residues. DNA of the CDR3: TGTGCCAGCAGCCAAGATCGTTTGGCAAGCCTTAATTCACCCCTCCACTTT. This codes for CASSQDRLASLNSPLHF.

The chain employs TRBV29-1 and TRBJ2-5; D remains ambiguous. V was pared by 5 bases and J by 4 bases, with 11 bases between. The germline V gene has CDR1 SQVTM and CDR2 ANQGSEA. This CDR3 has 12 residues. The CDR3 coding sequence is TGCAGCGTTCAAATAGGGCGAGAGACCCAGTACTTC. Protein product: CSVQIGRETQYF.

The V and J genes are TRBV7-3 and TRBJ2-7, with D tentatively TRBD2 (7 bases). Germline-derived CDR1 and CDR2 are SGHTA and FQGTGA. This CDR3 spans 15 amino acids. V was cut by 5 bases and J by 0 bases, with 14 bases left in between. The CDR3 sequence: CASSLGGGSSYEQYF. CDR3 in DNA: TGTGCCAGCAGCCTTGGGGGCGGGAGCTCCTACGAGCAGTACTTC.

This chain connects TRBV28 to TRBJ1-4, with unresolved D. This CDR3 is built from 11 residues. Germline CDR1 and CDR2: MDHEN and SYDVKM. V shed 2 bases and J shed 10 bases, with 5 bases lying between them. The CDR3: CASSLELKLFF. CDR3 DNA: TGTGCCAGCAGTTTAGAGTTAAAACTGTTTTTT. The variable domain in full, with the rest retrieved from reference TRBV28 and TRBJ1-4, is DVKVTQSSRYLVKRTGEKVFLECVQDMDHENMFWYRQDPGLGLRLIYFSYDVKMKEKGDIPEGYSVSREKKERFSLILESASTNQTSMYLCASSLELKLFFGSGTQLSVL.

This rearrangement joins TRBV4-2 to TRBJ2-1, with no clear D. V was shortened by 0 bases and J by 3 bases, with 21 bases between the two germline ends. The germline V gene has CDR1 LGHNA and CDR2 YNFKEQ. The CDR3 length is 19 residues. The CDR3 sequence is CASSQESSRAHLGYNEQFF. The CDR3 region has the DNA TGTGCCAGCAGCCAAGAGAGTTCTCGGGCCCACCTTGGCTACAATGAGCAGTTCTTC.

This sequence joins TRBV10-1 and TRBJ1-1; D ambiguous. The CDR3 loop spans 15 amino acids. Trimming took off 0 bases at V and 4 bases at J, with 12 bases between the two ends. Germline-derived CDR1 and CDR2 are WNHNN and SYGVQD (reference sequence). As DNA, the CDR3 is TGCGCCAGCAGTGAGTCGGCCTCGGTCTTCACTGAAGCTTTCTTT. This translates into CASSESASVFTEAFF.

The V call is TRBV10-3, the J call TRBJ2-1; 15 nucleotides match TRBD2. With 5 bases clipped from V and 10 bases from J, the junction kept 12 bases outside the gene matches. The length of the CDR3 is 17 residues. The germline gives CDR1 ENHRY, CDR2 SYGVKD. This CDR3 reads CAISPYGTSGGPAEQFF. The CDR3 nucleotides read TGTGCCATCAGTCCTTACGGGACTAGCGGGGGGCCGGCCGAGCAGTTCTTC.

J is TRBJ2-7 and V is TRBV7-6; maybe TRBD2 (5 bases). The CDR3 covers 12 residues. Germline assignment: CDR1 SGHVS and CDR2 FNYEAQ. V was cut by 5 bases and J by 6 bases, with 11 bases left in between. CDR3 DNA: TGTGCCAGCAGCCCCGGGGTGGCCGAGCAGTACTTC. Translation gives CASSPGVAEQYF.

This chain links TRBV4-1 with TRBJ1-5; D possibly corresponds to TRBD1 (6 bases). From germline, CDR1 is MGHRA and CDR2 YSYEKL. The CDR3 length is 15 residues. Trimming shortened V by 2 bases and J by 5 bases, and 13 bases separated the two germline ends. The CDR3 DNA reads TGCGCCAGCAGCCAAACGGGCAGGGGTCATCAGCCCCAGCATTTT. Amino acids: CASSQTGRGHQPQHF.

J is TRBJ2-3 and V is TRBV7-9; 13 positions match TRBD2. Losses at the gene ends were 7 bases for V and 1 base for J; bases not matched to a gene: 8. The CDR3 covers 17 residues. Germline V gene data show CDR1 as SEHNR and CDR2 as FQNEAQ (reference sequence). The CDR3 is CASNWKGTSGGTDTQYF. The CDR3 DNA reads as TGTGCCAGCAACTGGAAAGGGACTAGCGGGGGCACAGATACGCAGTATTTT.

This chain connects TRBV5-6 to TRBJ1-3, with D maybe TRBD1 (5 bases). Trimming removed 0 bases at V and 14 bases at J, with 21 bases between. Per germline, CDR1 SGHDT and CDR2 YYEEEE. CDR3 length: 15 residues. The CDR3: CASSLESGSVLELYF. CDR3 nucleotides: TGTGCCAGCAGCTTGGAGTCAGGGTCGGTGTTGGAGCTATATTTT.

The chain uses TRBV2 and TRBJ1-1; D unresolved. Germline CDR1 reads SNHLY; CDR2 reads FYNNEI. CDR3 size: 12 residues. V was trimmed by 6 bases and J by 3 bases, leaving 8 bases between them. The CDR3 loop is CASRFPDTEAFF. CDR3 nucleotide sequence: TGTGCCAGCAGGTTCCCGGACACTGAAGCTTTCTTT. Together with reference TRBV2 and TRBJ1-1, the CDR3 gives the full variable domain: EPEVTQTPSHQVTQMGQEVILRCVPISNHLYFYWYRQILGQKVEFLVSFYNNEISEKSEIFDDQFSVERPDGSNFTLKIRSTKLEDSAMYFCASRFPDTEAFFGQGTRLTVV.

The chain employs TRBV5-1 and TRBJ2-7, with D perhaps assigned TRBD1 or TRBD2 (5 bases each). The germline V gene has CDR1 SGHRS and CDR2 YFSETQ. This CDR3 comprises 14 residues. Deletions cut 1 base from V and 2 bases from J, with 10 bases between. CDR3 protein: CASSLRDGTYEQYF. The CDR3 region has the DNA TGCGCCAGCAGCTTGAGGGACGGTACCTACGAGCAGTACTTC. The complete variable domain, with remaining parts taken from reference TRBV5-1 and TRBJ2-7, reads KAGVTQTPRYLIKTRGQQVTLSCSPISGHRSVSWYQQTPGQGLQFLFEYFSETQRNKGNFPGRFSGRQFSNSRSEMNVSTLELGDSALYLCASSLRDGTYEQYFGPGTRLTVT.

CDR3 nucleotide sequence: TGTGCCAGCAGGCCAATGGGGGGCCTCCATGGCTACACCTTC. Translated: CASRPMGGLHGYTF. The chain employs TRBV2 and TRBJ1-2; a weak D match, TRBD1 (6 bases). With 6 bases removed from V and 6 bases from J, the gap between germline ends came to 17 bases. The germline CDR1 and CDR2 sequences are SNHLY and FYNNEI. The CDR3 is 14 amino acids.

This chain connects TRBV28 to TRBJ2-7, with D possibly being TRBD1 (7 bases). The germline V gene has CDR1 MDHEN and CDR2 SYDVKM. There are 15 residues in the CDR3. The V end lost 5 bases, the J end lost 5 bases, and 19 bases lay between the germline ends. CDR3 loop: CASSSSGQGGHEQYF. In nucleotides, the CDR3 is TGTGCCAGCAGTAGTTCGGGGCAGGGGGGTCACGAGCAGTACTTC.

V usage is TRBV7-2 and J usage is TRBJ1-5; D remains ambiguous. V lost 5 bases and J lost 7, with 12 bases in between. In germline, CDR1 is SGHTA, CDR2 FQGNSA. This CDR3 region has 13 residues. CDR3 loop: CASSEAPRQPQHF. Written as DNA, the CDR3 is TGTGCCAGCAGCGAAGCCCCCCGGCAGCCCCAGCATTTT.

The chain joins TRBV28 to TRBJ2-3; no clear D gene. CDR3 size: 16 residues. With 4 bases removed from V and 0 bases from J, the gap between germline ends came to 14 bases. Germline V gene sequence: CDR1 MDHEN, CDR2 SYDVKM. CDR3 sequence: CASSSPPIRSTDTQYF. The CDR3 bases are TGTGCCAGCAGTTCCCCACCAATCCGAAGCACAGATACGCAGTATTTT.

Concerning this clone: The junction shows a germline mismatch at one end, possibly a read error. V usage is TRBV5-1 and J usage is TRBJ2-2, with 7 nucleotides matching TRBD1. Germline V gives CDR1 SGHRS, CDR2 YFSETQ. CDR3 length: 16 amino acids. CDR3 amino acids: CASSFSLDRDEGELFF. CDR3 nucleotide sequence: TGCGCCAGCAGCTTTTCCCTTGACAGGGATGAAGGGGAACTGTTTTTT.

V usage is TRBV5-5 and J usage is TRBJ1-4, with 9 bases that match TRBD1. Germline V gives CDR1 SGHKS, CDR2 YYEKEE (reference sequence). The length of the CDR3 is 18 residues. After removal of 5 bases from V and 4 bases from J, the junction contained 15 bases not matched to a gene. The CDR3 DNA reads as TGTGCCAGCAGTCCCCTCCGGGGACAGGGCCACGGTAATGAAAAACTGTTTTTT. This translates into CASSPLRGQGHGNEKLFF.

The CDR3 sequence: CASSLGVGDTGELFF. The CDR3, as DNA: TGTGCCAGCAGCTTAGGTGTGGGAGACACCGGGGAGCTGTTTTTT. V and J are TRBV7-9 and TRBJ2-2, with D possibly matching TRBD2 (5 bases). CDR1 is SEHNR, CDR2 FQNEAQ, per germline (reference sequence). The V gene lost 1 base and the J gene lost 3 bases, with 9 bases spanning the gap. The CDR3 is 15 residues long.

This chain links TRBV7-2 with TRBJ1-4; the D gene is possibly TRBD1 (6 bases). Germline-derived CDR1 and CDR2 are SGHTA and FQGNSA. The CDR3 runs 15 residues. V was shortened by 5 bases and J by 3 bases, with 13 bases between the two germline ends. The CDR3 coding sequence is TGTGCCAGCAGCCCACCAGGGGCATCTAATGAAAAACTGTTTTTT. Translation: CASSPPGASNEKLFF.

The chain has TRBV7-7 and TRBJ2-4; D remains unclear. With 0 bases removed from V and 0 bases from J, the gap between germline ends came to 12 bases. The CDR3 is 17 amino acids. Germline CDR1 reads SSHAT; CDR2 reads FNYEAQ (reference sequence). The CDR3 loop is CASSLAASALAKNIQYF. CDR3 nucleotides: TGTGCCAGCAGCTTAGCGGCCTCAGCATTAGCCAAAAACATTCAGTACTTC.

The chain carries TRBV6-5 and TRBJ2-7; unclear D gene. This CDR3 contains 15 residues. The germline V and J ends were trimmed by 4 bases and 3 bases, with 16 bases remaining between them. In germline, CDR1 is MNHEY, CDR2 SVGAGI. The CDR3 loop is CASSSYSIPNYEQYF. In DNA, the CDR3 is TGTGCCAGCAGTTCGTACAGCATTCCCAACTACGAGCAGTACTTC.

The rearrangement links TRBV28 to TRBJ2-4; a possible D gene is TRBD1 (6 bases). CDR3 length: 15 residues. Germline values: CDR1 MDHEN, CDR2 SYDVKM. Trimming took off 5 bases at V and 1 base at J, with 12 bases between the two ends. CDR3: CASSTGYWAKNIQYF. The DNA for the CDR3 is TGTGCCAGCAGTACAGGGTACTGGGCCAAAAACATTCAGTACTTC.

V gene TRBV19 combines with J gene TRBJ1-5; TRBD1 matches 9 bases. The V gene end was trimmed by 6 bases and the J gene end by 3 bases; junction bases not matched to a gene: 3. Germline-derived CDR1 and CDR2 are LNHDA and SQIVND (reference sequence). This CDR3 comprises 14 residues. CDR3 amino acids: CASRGTGLNQPQHF. The DNA for the CDR3 is TGTGCCAGTAGGGGGACAGGGCTCAATCAGCCCCAGCATTTT.

The chain is built from TRBV6-2 or TRBV6-3 and TRBJ2-3, with a weak D call TRBD2 (5 bases). CDR3 length: 15 amino acids. The V and J ends lost 2 bases and 5 bases respectively, with 14 bases between them. The V gene's germline CDR1 is MNHEY and CDR2 SVGEGT. The CDR3 spells CASSYAGKREDTQYF. In DNA form, the CDR3 reads TGTGCCAGCAGTTACGCCGGCAAACGGGAAGATACGCAGTATTTT.